The 9 T cell receptor beta chains below come from one sample, sequenced in a study of blood T cell repertoires in COVID-19. Here immunoSEQ multiplex PCR was the method, and the copy in TCRdb shows in-frame clones only, minus some. The table has approximately 54,000 clones, around nine tenths seen once. Sequencing used peripheral blood. All receptors come from a man over 45 with acute or convalescent COVID-19.

This clone appeared once. This chain links TRBV19 with TRBJ2-1, with 14 bases aligning to TRBD2. The V and J ends lost 5 bases and 7 bases, in that order; junction bases with no gene match: 10. Looked up from germline, CDR1 is LNHDA and CDR2 is SQIVND (reference sequence). The CDR3 is 17 residues long. The CDR3 coding sequence is TGTGCCAGTAGTCTCCCCGGACTAGCGGGGGGACGAAATGAGCAGTTCTTC. Encoded protein: CASSLPGLAGGRNEQFF.

The chain couples TRBV24-1 to TRBJ2-2; a weak D match, TRBD2 (6 bases). V lost 1 base, J lost 0 bases, and 11 bases lay in between. This CDR3 contains 17 residues. Germline V gene lookup returns CDR1 KGHDR and CDR2 SFDVKD. The DNA for the CDR3 is TGTGCCACCAGTGATTTTGGGGGGACCCCGAACACCGGGGAGCTGTTTTTT. This encodes CATSDFGGTPNTGELFF.

This clone has only one observation. The chain has TRBV15 and TRBJ1-5; D not certain. The germline CDR1 and CDR2 sequences are LNHNV and YYDKDF (reference sequence). Trimming removed 1 base from V and 0 bases from J, with 4 bases in between. The CDR3 is 14 residues long. CDR3 protein: CATSRVYSNQPQHF. The CDR3 nucleotides read TGTGCCACCAGCAGAGTTTATAGCAATCAGCCCCAGCATTTT.

The J gene is TRBJ2-7, the V gene TRBV29-1; tentatively, D is TRBD2 (5 bases). The CDR3 is 12 amino acids. Per the germline V gene, CDR1 is SQVTM and CDR2 is ANQGSEA. V was cut by 4 bases and J by 3 bases, with 10 bases left in between. This chain's CDR3 is CSVGGEYYEQYF. Written as DNA, the CDR3 is TGCAGCGTTGGGGGAGAATACTACGAGCAGTACTTC.

The chain uses TRBV9 and TRBJ1-2; TRBD1 matches 8 bases. V was pared by 3 bases and J by 6 bases, with 7 bases of the junction left unmatched. The CDR3 loop spans 14 amino acids. Germline V gene data show CDR1 as SGDLS and CDR2 as YYNGEE. The CDR3 spells CASSGRDRSDGYTF. CDR3 coding DNA: TGTGCCAGCAGCGGCCGGGACAGGAGCGATGGCTACACCTTC.

The chain's CDR3 is CASSLGQWNTEAFF. CDR3 nucleotide sequence: TGTGCCAGCAGCTTGGGGCAATGGAACACTGAAGCTTTCTTT. V gene TRBV5-5 combines with J gene TRBJ1-1; D remains unclear. Germline V gene lookup returns CDR1 SGHKS and CDR2 YYEKEE (reference sequence). The CDR3 sequence is 14 residues long. V was clipped by 0 bases and J by 1 base, with 7 bases between them.

There are a few counts of this clone. V and J are TRBV28 and TRBJ1-6; 11 nucleotides align to TRBD1. This CDR3 comprises 15 residues. The germline CDR1 and CDR2 sequences are MDHEN and SYDVKM. After removal of 6 bases from V and 11 bases from J, the junction contained 9 bases not matched to a gene. This CDR3 is CASSTAGTGGPPLHF. The CDR3 DNA reads TGTGCCAGCAGCACCGCCGGGACAGGGGGACCACCCCTCCACTTT.

This clone has a single count. This chain uses TRBV19 with TRBJ1-2; 10 bases agree with TRBD1. This CDR3 region has 13 residues. The trim removed 8 bases at V and 5 bases at J, leaving 5 bases unmatched. Germline CDR1 LNHDA, CDR2 SQIVND (reference sequence). Here the CDR3 reads CASGTGDFYGYTF. Here the CDR3 DNA reads TGTGCCAGTGGGACAGGGGACTTTTATGGCTACACCTTC.

The genes are TRBV12-3 or TRBV12-4 and TRBJ2-2; D is undetermined. Trimming pared 5 bases from V and 2 bases from J, leaving 6 bases between. The CDR3 spans 13 residues. CDR3 nucleotides: TGTGCCAGCAGTGACACAAACACCGGGGAGCTGTTTTTT. Translating it yields CASSDTNTGELFF.